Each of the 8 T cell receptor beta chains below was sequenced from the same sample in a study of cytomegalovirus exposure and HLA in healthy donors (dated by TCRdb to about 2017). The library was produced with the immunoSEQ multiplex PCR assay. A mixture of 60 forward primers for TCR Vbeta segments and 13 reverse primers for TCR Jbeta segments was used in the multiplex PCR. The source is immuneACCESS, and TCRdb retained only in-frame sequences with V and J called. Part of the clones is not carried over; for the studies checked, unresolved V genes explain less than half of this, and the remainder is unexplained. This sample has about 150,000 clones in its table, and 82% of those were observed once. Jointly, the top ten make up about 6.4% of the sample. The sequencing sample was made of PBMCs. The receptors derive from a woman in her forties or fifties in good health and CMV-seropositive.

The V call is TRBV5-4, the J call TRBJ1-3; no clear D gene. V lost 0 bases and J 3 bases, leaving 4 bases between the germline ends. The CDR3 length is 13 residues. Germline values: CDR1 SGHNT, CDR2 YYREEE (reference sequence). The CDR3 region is CASSLDNGNTIYF. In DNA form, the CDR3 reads TGTGCCAGCAGCTTGGACAATGGAAACACCATATATTTT.

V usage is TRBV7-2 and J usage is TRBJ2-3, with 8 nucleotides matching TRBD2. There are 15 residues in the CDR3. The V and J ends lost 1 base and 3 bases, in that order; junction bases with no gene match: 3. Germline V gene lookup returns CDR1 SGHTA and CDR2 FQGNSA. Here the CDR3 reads CASSLGSGVTDTQYF. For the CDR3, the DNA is TGTGCCAGCAGCTTAGGTAGCGGGGTAACAGATACGCAGTATTTT. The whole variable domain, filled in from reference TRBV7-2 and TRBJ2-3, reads GAGVSQSPSNKVTEKGKDVELRCDPISGHTALYWYRQSLGQGLEFLIYFQGNSAPDKSGLPSDRFSAERTGGSVSTLTIQRTQQEDSAVYLCASSLGSGVTDTQYFGPGTRLTVL.

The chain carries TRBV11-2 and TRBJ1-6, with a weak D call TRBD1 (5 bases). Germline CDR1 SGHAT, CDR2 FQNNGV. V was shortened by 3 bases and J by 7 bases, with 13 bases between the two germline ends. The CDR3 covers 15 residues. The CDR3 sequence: CASSFQGAGNSPLHF. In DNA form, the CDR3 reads TGTGCCAGCAGCTTCCAGGGTGCGGGAAATTCACCCCTCCACTTT.

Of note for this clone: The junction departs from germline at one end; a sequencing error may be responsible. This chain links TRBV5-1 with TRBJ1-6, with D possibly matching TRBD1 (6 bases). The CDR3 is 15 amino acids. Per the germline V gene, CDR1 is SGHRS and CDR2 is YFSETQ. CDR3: CASSLGTATNSALHF. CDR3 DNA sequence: TGCGCCAGCAGCTTGGGGACAGCTACTAATTCAGCCCTCCACTTT.

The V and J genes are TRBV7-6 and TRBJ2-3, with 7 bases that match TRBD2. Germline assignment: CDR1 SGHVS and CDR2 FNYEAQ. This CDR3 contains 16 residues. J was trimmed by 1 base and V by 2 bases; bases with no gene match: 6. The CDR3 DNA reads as TGTGCCAGCAGCTTACAAGCGGGGACCCGCACAGATACGCAGTATTTT. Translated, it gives CASSLQAGTRTDTQYF.

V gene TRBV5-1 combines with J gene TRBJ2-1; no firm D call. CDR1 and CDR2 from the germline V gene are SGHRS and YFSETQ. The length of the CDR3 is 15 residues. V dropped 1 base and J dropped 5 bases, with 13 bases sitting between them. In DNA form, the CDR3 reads TGCGCCAGCAGCTTGTATTTTCTCCTAGACAATGAGCAGTTCTTC. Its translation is CASSLYFLLDNEQFF.

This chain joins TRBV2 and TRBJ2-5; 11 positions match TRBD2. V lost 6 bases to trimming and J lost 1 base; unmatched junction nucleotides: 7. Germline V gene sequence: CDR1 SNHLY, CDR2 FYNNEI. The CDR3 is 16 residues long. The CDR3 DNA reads TGTGCCAGCAGGGCTAGCGGGGGGCCCATCCAAGAGACCCAGTACTTC. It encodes CASRASGGPIQETQYF.

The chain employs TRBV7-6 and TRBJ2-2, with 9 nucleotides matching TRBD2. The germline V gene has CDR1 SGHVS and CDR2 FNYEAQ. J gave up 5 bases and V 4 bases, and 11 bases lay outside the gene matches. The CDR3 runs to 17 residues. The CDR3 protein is CASSYSSGAVETGELFF. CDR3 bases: TGTGCCAGCAGCTATTCTAGCGGGGCTGTTGAAACCGGGGAGCTGTTTTTT.